This T cell receptor (beta chain) was retrieved from a study of T-cell reconstitution after alpha-beta-depleted transplantation in children. Study results and limitations: The origin of alpha-beta T cells about two months after transplant was reportedly several hundred expanded graft clones. Among T cells one year after transplant, newly produced cells accounted for most counts and diversity. Some patients' high day-60 TCRbeta diversity was attributed to recipient cells surviving conditioning.

The TCRbeta library was prepared with unique molecular identifiers. Using its own MiXCR run on the PCR reads, TCRdb lists one record per CDR3 protein. Here the sample spans about 100,000 distinct CDR3 sequences, approximately 8% being singletons. The J segment lost 10 bases and the V segment lost 2 bases, leaving 9 bases of the junction unmatched. The CDR3 has 16 residues. This clonotype was detected many times. The antigen is undetermined. The chain employs TRBV12-3 or TRBV12-4 and TRBJ2-1; TRBD2 aligns across 12 bases. Here the sequenced sample was PBMCs, taken before TCRalphabeta/CD19-depleted stem cell transplant. The clonotype comes from a boy younger than 10 with acute lymphoblastic leukemia, due to receive a stem cell transplant. The CDR3 nucleotides read TGTGCCAGCAGTTTAACCCGACTAGCGGGGGCGGAAGAGCAGTTCTTC. Encoded protein: CASSLTRLAGAEEQFF.